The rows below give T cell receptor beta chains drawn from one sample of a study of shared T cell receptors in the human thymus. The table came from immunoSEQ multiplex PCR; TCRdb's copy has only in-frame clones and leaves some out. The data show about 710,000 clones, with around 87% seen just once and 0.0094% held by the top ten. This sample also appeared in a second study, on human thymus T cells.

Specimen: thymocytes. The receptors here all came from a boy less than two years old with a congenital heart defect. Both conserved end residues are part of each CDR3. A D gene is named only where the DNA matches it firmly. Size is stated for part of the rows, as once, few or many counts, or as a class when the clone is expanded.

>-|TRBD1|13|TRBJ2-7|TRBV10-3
CAVSRTGIHEQYF
TGTGCCGTGAGTAGGACAGGGATCCACGAGCAGTACTTC
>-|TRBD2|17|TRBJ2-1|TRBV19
CASSIRPVAGLRNEQFF
TGTGCCAGTAGTATAAGGCCTGTAGCGGGACTTCGGAATGAGCAGTTCTTC
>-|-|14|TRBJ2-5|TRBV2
CASGKTGSLETQYF
TGTGCCAGCGGAAAAACAGGGTCTTTAGAGACCCAGTACTTC
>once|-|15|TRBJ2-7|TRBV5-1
CASSLKVGKGGEQYF
TGCGCCAGCAGCTTGAAGGTCGGGAAAGGAGGCGAGCAGTACTTC
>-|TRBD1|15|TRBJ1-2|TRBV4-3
CASSQDRQGNYGYTF
TGCGCCAGCAGCCAAGATCGACAGGGGAACTATGGCTACACCTTC
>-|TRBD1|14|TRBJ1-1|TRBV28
CASRSDRANTEAFF
TGTGCCAGCAGGTCAGACAGGGCGAACACTGAAGCTTTCTTT
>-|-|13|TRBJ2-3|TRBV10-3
CAIRWTSTDTQYF
TGTGCCATCAGGTGGACAAGCACAGATACGCAGTATTTT
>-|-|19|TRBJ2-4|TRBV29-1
CSTIHPTGTHPLAKNIQYF
TGCAGCACTATCCACCCGACAGGGACTCATCCTCTAGCCAAAAACATTCAGTACTTC
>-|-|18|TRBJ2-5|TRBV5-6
CASSLNQQAGGHQETQYF
TGTGCCAGCAGCTTAAACCAACAAGCAGGGGGGCATCAAGAGACCCAGTACTTC
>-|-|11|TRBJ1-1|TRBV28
CASTHSNEAFF
TGTGCCAGCACACATAGCAATGAAGCTTTCTTT
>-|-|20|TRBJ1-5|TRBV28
CASSSPKTGTTGYSNQPQHF
TGTGCCAGCAGTTCACCGAAGACAGGTACGACGGGGTATAGCAATCAGCCCCAGCATTTT
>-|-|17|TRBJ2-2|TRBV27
CASSFTTRSELIGELFF
TGTGCCAGCAGTTTCACGACTAGAAGTGAGCTAATCGGGGAGCTGTTTTTT
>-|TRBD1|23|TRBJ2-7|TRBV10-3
CAISESNGWPPGQGAGLHYEQYF
TGTGCCATCAGTGAGTCGAACGGGTGGCCTCCGGGACAGGGGGCCGGGCTGCACTACGAGCAGTACTTC
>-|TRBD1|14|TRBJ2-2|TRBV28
CASSLTGDTGELFF
TGTGCCAGCAGCCTTACAGGGGACACCGGGGAGCTGTTTTTT
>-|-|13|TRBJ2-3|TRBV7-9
CASGQGGSDTQYF
TGTGCCAGCGGTCAAGGGGGTTCAGATACGCAGTATTTT
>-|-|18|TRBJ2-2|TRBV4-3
CASSQAKDSPTNTGELFF
TGCGCCAGCAGCCAAGCAAAGGACAGCCCTACGAACACCGGGGAGCTGTTTTTT
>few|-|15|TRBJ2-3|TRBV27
CASSPRDFHTDTQYF
TGTGCCAGCAGTCCCCGGGACTTCCACACAGATACGCAGTATTTT
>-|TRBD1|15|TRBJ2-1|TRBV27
CASSLSPGTGDEQFF
TGTGCCAGCAGTTTATCTCCCGGGACAGGGGATGAGCAGTTCTTC
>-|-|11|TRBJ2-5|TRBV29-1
CSVPGQETQYF
TGCAGCGTTCCGGGGCAAGAGACCCAGTACTTC
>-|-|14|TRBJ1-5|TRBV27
CASSLTVRGQPQHF
TGTGCCAGCAGTTTGACCGTTCGAGGTCAGCCCCAGCATTTT
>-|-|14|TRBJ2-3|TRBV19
CASLGQGPTDTQYF
TGTGCCAGTTTAGGGCAGGGTCCTACAGATACGCAGTATTTT
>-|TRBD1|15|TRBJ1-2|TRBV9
CASSPNRDRGYGYTF
TGTGCCAGCAGCCCCAACCGGGACAGGGGCTATGGCTACACCTTC
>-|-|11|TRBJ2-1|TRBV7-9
CASSLGEEQFF
TGTGCCAGCAGCTTAGGCGAGGAGCAGTTCTTC
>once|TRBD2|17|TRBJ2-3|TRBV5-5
CASSLATSGGTTDTQYF
TGTGCCAGCAGCTTGGCCACTAGCGGGGGGACCACAGATACGCAGTATTTT
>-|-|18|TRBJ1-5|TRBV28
CASSLGRHLTYSNQPQHF
TGTGCCAGCAGTTTAGGTCGACACCTTACGTATAGCAATCAGCCCCAGCATTTT
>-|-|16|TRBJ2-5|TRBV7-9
CASSLIGAEYQETQYF
TGTGCCAGCAGCTTAATAGGGGCAGAGTACCAAGAGACCCAGTACTTC
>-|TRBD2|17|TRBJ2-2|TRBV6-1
CASSEETGGFNTGELFF
TGTGCCAGCAGTGAAGAAACGGGGGGTTTCAACACCGGGGAGCTGTTTTTT
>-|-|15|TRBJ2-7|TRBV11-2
CASRPTGRSSYEQYF
TGTGCCAGCAGACCTACAGGGAGAAGCTCCTACGAGCAGTACTTC